This T cell receptor (beta chain) was sequenced for a study of CD8+CD57+ T cells in acquired aplastic anemia (dated by TCRdb to about 2018). Background on the whole study: DNA extracted from sorted CD4+ and CD8+ cells had a mean of roughly 3.3 ug, with a range of 0.2 to 27.4 ug. CD8+CD57+ expansion was defined as frequency above the mean frequency observed in healthy subjects. General conclusions and limits of the study: Twenty-nine CD8+ CDR3 sequences were found to be shared between patients and controls, but these sequences appeared to be highly expressed in patients and within the immunodominant clones of the patients. CD8+ Simpson's diversity did not differ significantly between patients and healthy controls (P=0.060).

Expansion of CD8+CD57+ cells had been shown by flow cytometry in the patients chosen for sequencing. Every patient had a diagnosis of severe acquired aplastic anemia based on International Study of Aplastic Anemia and Agranulocytosis and Camitta criteria. Patients had received no therapy at the time of blood sampling. In this study, sorted CD4+ and CD8+ T cells from the blood of healthy subjects and of severe aplastic anemia patients had their TCR repertoires deep-sequenced. In the USA, patient enrollment took place under clinicaltrials.gov protocols 00001620, 01623167, 00001397, 00071045, 00081523 and 00961064. Ficoll-Paque density gradient centrifugation was used to isolate peripheral blood mononuclear cells. Before DNA extraction, CD4+ and CD8+ T cells were sorted by FACS or by magnetic beads. From cysteine to phenylalanine, the CDR3 is 16 amino acids long. Only the CDR3 region is kept as DNA, spanning 48 bases read in frame from base 1. The trim is 2 bases for V and 0 bases for J, with a gap of 8 bases between the germline ends. The germline V gene yields ENHRY for CDR1 and SYGVKD for CDR2.

Profiling of TCR beta VDJ combinations and CDR3 sequences used genomic DNA as the template. An Illumina HiSeq 2000 was used for TCR repertoire sequencing. The paper's processing steps were these. TRBV/TRBJ rearrangement plots, CDR3 size and DJ length profiles, and Simpson's diversity index were used to evaluate the repertoires. The most abundant DNA sequence in the deep sequencing data was taken as the immunodominant clone. CDR3 amino acid sequences were checked for sharing between subjects and were compared against published repertoires and the VDJdb database. The raw public data were reprocessed by TCRdb itself: fastp quality trimming at Q25, MiXCR clonotype calling, in-frame beta chains only. Rows with one shared CDR3 protein collapse into an entry with the most common genes and DNA. The V and J calls and clone size come from TCRdb's table, not from the authors' own analysis. The sample yields approximately 130,000 distinct CDR3 sequences; about 40% were counted once. Over 2% of the sample is in the top ten clones.

On this clonotype itself: The clone's antigen remains unknown. No clone much larger than this one lies a single base away; base qualities are absent.

This receptor chain uses TRBV10-3 and TRBJ1-6, with TRBD1 as a weak D call on 6 bases. This sequence was found in a human donor with aplastic anemia. Source material: sorted CD4+, CD8+, or CD8+CD57+ T cells (not recorded which) from PBMCs. This receptor has the CDR3 CAISEGQSSYNSPLHF. The nucleotides are TGTGCCATCAGTGAGGGACAGAGCTCCTATAATTCACCCCTCCACTTT.